This T cell receptor beta chain was retrieved from a study of blood T cell repertoires in COVID-19 (dated by TCRdb to the early 2020s). Background on the whole study: Collaborator samples came from the United States, Italy and Spain and covered acute and convalescent phases of COVID-19. The prospective study material was composed of cDNA or gDNA derived from T cells, B-cell-depleted T cells, or PBMCs. The dataset comprised deeply sampled blood TCRbeta repertoires from subjects exposed to, actively infected with, or recovered from COVID-19. A freely available public database, intended as a resource for researchers studying the immune response to SARS-CoV-2, is where the repertoires were released. Samples were obtained from the ongoing ImmuneRACE study (first 160 participants) and from approximately 1,200 subjects provided by 6 global collaborators. The sample metadata nearly always contained a de-identified subject ID, COVID-19 status, age in years and sex. Where available, HLA class I and class II types were taken from metadata supplied by the sample provider and were not determined by assay-based typing. Study-level results and caveats: How much clinical and demographic metadata was included differed by source and by participant, and the metadata was provided uncurated.

The collaborating institutions used their own protocols to collect whole blood in K2EDTA tubes. For TCRbeta analysis, collaborator samples were shipped as frozen whole blood, as isolated PBMCs, or as DNA extracted from either sample type. CDR1 LNHNV and CDR2 YYDKDF were looked up in the germline V gene (reference sequence). The CDR3 measures 16 amino acids from cysteine to phenylalanine. Of the read, only the CDR3 DNA is kept; its 48 bases are in frame from base 1. For this chain, trimming is 0 bases at the V end and 13 bases at the J end, and the number of junction bases without a gene match is 12. TCRbeta CDR3 regions were amplified from genomic DNA by means of the immunoSEQ Assay, a bias-controlled multiplex PCR. The study's own analysis went as follows. Nucleated cell counts per sample were estimated from amplification of reference gene primers within the assay. To quantify the absolute abundance of each unique TCRbeta CDR3 rearrangement, sequence reads were collapsed and filtered. For each sample, productive Simpson clonality was calculated as the square root of Simpson's diversity index over productive rearrangements. Drawn from immuneACCESS, this table holds only the in-frame rearrangements with V and J called that TCRdb kept. Clones are partly lost; checked studies trace under half to an unresolved V gene and leave the rest unexplained. V and J calls and clone size are those listed in that table; D and trimming were worked out from the DNA. Across this sample there are roughly 150,000 clones, with around 91% seen only once. The ten top clones hold around 15% of the sample.

This clone was recorded only once. The antigen it recognizes is unknown. No quality values exist for individual bases; no much larger clone is one base distant. The TCR originated in a woman between 40 and 50 years old with acute or convalescent COVID-19. This chain is built from TRBV15 and TRBJ2-1; TRBD2 aligns with 10 central bases. The sample comprised peripheral blood. The CDR3 region: CATSRDRAGGYTLQFF. The DNA sequence reads TGTGCCACCAGCAGAGATAGAGCGGGAGGGTATACCCTACAGTTCTTC. Joined to the reference TRBV15 and TRBJ2-1 proteins, this CDR3 gives the full variable domain: DAMVIQNPRYQVTQFGKPVTLSCSQTLNHNVMYWYQQKSSQAPKLLFHYYDKDFNNEADTPDNFQSRRPNTSFCFLDIRSPGLGDTAMYLCATSRDRAGGYTLQFFGPGTRLTVL.